The next 23 T cell receptor beta chains were all read from a single sample in a study of CD8+ T cells in alopecia areata. The sequencing template was cDNA reverse transcribed from extracted RNA. Method: immunoSEQ multiplex PCR; TCRdb's copy keeps in-frame clones and lacks some. The table shows about 56,000 clones, with about 96% occurring only once. The sample consisted of CD8+ T cells sorted from blood, taken at week 0. The receptors come from a human donor with alopecia areata.

V is TRBV6-5 and J is TRBJ2-2; D is uncertain. The CDR3 is 12 residues long. Trimming left V 4 bases short and J 7 bases short, with 7 bases between. Germline V CDR1 and CDR2: MNHEY, SVGAGI. The CDR3, as DNA: TGTGCCAGCAGTTGGCCAGGCGGGGAGCTGTTTTTT. This codes for CASSWPGGELFF.

The gene calls are TRBV4-3 and TRBJ2-1, with 10 nucleotides matching TRBD2. This CDR3 is built from 17 residues. J was trimmed by 5 bases and V by 1 base; bases with no gene match: 8. CDR1 is LGHNA, CDR2 YSLEER, per germline. Here the CDR3 reads CASSQGTASGGHNEQFF. The CDR3, as DNA: TGCGCCAGCAGCCAAGGGACCGCTAGCGGGGGCCACAATGAGCAGTTCTTC.

The chain couples TRBV29-1 to TRBJ2-7, with 9 bases that match TRBD1. The V gene's germline CDR1 is SQVTM and CDR2 ANQGSEA. The CDR3 is made up of 15 amino acids. Trimming took 2 bases from V and 4 from J; bases not matched to a gene: 9. The CDR3 sequence: CSVELGQGTLYEQYF. The DNA for the CDR3 is TGCAGCGTTGAATTGGGACAGGGAACGTTATACGAGCAGTACTTC.

This rearrangement joins TRBV29-1 to TRBJ2-1, with 7 bases aligning to TRBD2. CDR1 is SQVTM, CDR2 ANQGSEA, per germline. The junction had 1 base not matched to a gene; V was cut back by 2 bases and J by 3 bases. The CDR3 runs 13 residues. The CDR3 DNA sequence: TGCAGCGTTGAACTAGCGGACTACAATGAGCAGTTCTTC. This gives the protein CSVELADYNEQFF.

Details on this clone: Relative to the germline gene, one junction end is altered; a read error may explain this. The chain uses TRBV6-5 and TRBJ2-7; TRBD1 is a possible D gene (5 bases). Germline CDR1 MNHEY, CDR2 SVGAGI. The CDR3 extends over 11 amino acids. This CDR3 reads CASGSRAEQHF. The CDR3 DNA is TGTGCCAGCGGGTCCAGGGCCGAGCAGCACTTC.

This chain uses TRBV7-2 with TRBJ2-2; D is unresolved. The length of the CDR3 is 17 residues. V was shortened by 5 bases and J by 8 bases, with 24 bases between the two germline ends. Germline V gives CDR1 SGHTA, CDR2 FQGNSA. The CDR3 DNA is TGTGCCAGCAGCCCACACCCCCAAGGCGCCTTCTTTGGGGAGCTGTTTTTT. Translated: CASSPHPQGAFFGELFF.

V gene TRBV6-5 combines with J gene TRBJ2-5, with D possibly being TRBD1 (6 bases). The V gene lost 5 bases and the J gene lost 2 bases, with 12 bases spanning the gap. The V gene's germline CDR1 is MNHEY and CDR2 SVGAGI. The CDR3 totals 14 residues. CDR3 sequence reads: CASSLQGWQETQYF. The CDR3 region has the DNA TGTGCCAGCAGTCTCCAGGGGTGGCAAGAGACCCAGTACTTC.

The rearrangement links TRBV5-1 to TRBJ2-7; a weak D match, TRBD1 (6 bases). CDR1 is SGHRS and CDR2 is YFSETQ in the germline V gene. The CDR3 contains 15 residues. V lost 1 base and J lost 3, with 14 bases in between. The CDR3 bases are TGCGCCAGCAGCTTGCGTCGGGACACCTTCTACGAGCAGTACTTC. This encodes CASSLRRDTFYEQYF.

The chain is built from TRBV27 and TRBJ1-1; possible D gene TRBD1, 6 bases. CDR3 size: 13 residues. Germline V lookup: CDR1 MNHEY, CDR2 SMNVEV (reference sequence). V was pared by 0 bases and J by 8 bases, with 10 bases between. CDR3 in DNA: TGTGCCAGCAGTTTATCGAGGGGGGGCGAAGCTTTCTTT. Protein sequence: CASSLSRGGEAFF.

V usage is TRBV6-1 and J usage is TRBJ2-5; D is unresolved. V was cut by 1 base and J by 4 bases, with 16 bases left in between. CDR1 and CDR2 from the germline V gene are MNHNS and SASEGT. There are 16 residues in the CDR3. The CDR3 here is CASSEEAPPPPETQYF. CDR3 in DNA: TGTGCCAGCAGTGAAGAGGCCCCTCCTCCCCCAGAGACCCAGTACTTC.

The CDR3 coding sequence is TGTGCCAGCACCTGGAGGTCCTACACCGGGGAGCTGTTTTTT. Encoded protein: CASTWRSYTGELFF. V usage is TRBV6-5 and J usage is TRBJ2-2; D may be TRBD2 (5 bases). Germline V CDR1 and CDR2: MNHEY, SVGAGI. Trimming cost V 7 bases and J 3 bases, with 12 bases left between them. CDR3 size: 14 residues.

The J gene is TRBJ2-3, the V gene TRBV4-3; no clear D gene. V dropped 0 bases and J dropped 0 bases, with 7 bases sitting between them. Germline V CDR1 and CDR2: LGHNA, YSLEER. CDR3 size: 15 residues. The CDR3 loop is CASSQDESSTDTQYF. As DNA, the CDR3 is TGCGCCAGCAGCCAAGATGAATCTAGCACAGATACGCAGTATTTT.

V gene TRBV28 combines with J gene TRBJ2-5; D not certain. The CDR3 spans 13 residues. Per the germline V gene, CDR1 is MDHEN and CDR2 is SYDVKM. Trimming left V 3 bases short and J 5 bases short, with 10 bases between. The CDR3 sequence: CASSLESGETQYF. The CDR3 nucleotides are TGTGCCAGCAGTTTGGAGTCCGGGGAGACCCAGTACTTC.

The V call is TRBV4-1, the J call TRBJ1-6, with D possibly being TRBD1 (5 bases). The CDR3 totals 13 residues. Between the trimmed V and J ends, which lost 1 base and 10 bases, there was a span of 8 bases. CDR1 is MGHRA and CDR2 is YSYEKL in the germline V gene. The DNA for the CDR3 is TGCGCCAGCAGCCAAGGAACAGGATCACCCCTCCACTTT. This translates into CASSQGTGSPLHF.

This chain links TRBV4-1 with TRBJ2-5, with D tentatively TRBD1 (5 bases). Germline-derived CDR1 and CDR2 are MGHRA and YSYEKL. CDR3 size: 14 residues. Trimming removed 0 bases from V and 5 bases from J, with 10 bases in between. The CDR3 sequence: CASSQDAKGETQYF. CDR3 sequence (DNA): TGCGCCAGCAGCCAAGATGCAAAGGGGGAGACCCAGTACTTC.

The V and J genes are TRBV9 and TRBJ2-1, with 11 bases lining up with TRBD2. CDR1 SGDLS and CDR2 YYNGEE come from the germline V gene. V lost 3 bases, J lost 13 bases, and 3 bases stayed unmatched. The CDR3 contains 12 residues. The CDR3 DNA is TGTGCCAGCAGCGAGACTAGCGGGGATCAGTTCTTC. Translating it yields CASSETSGDQFF.

J is TRBJ1-1 and V is TRBV5-5; maybe TRBD1 (5 bases). This CDR3 is 14 amino acids long. V dropped 2 bases and J dropped 3 bases, with 11 bases sitting between them. Germline CDR1 and CDR2: SGHKS and YYEKEE (reference sequence). The CDR3: CASSLWEGDTEAFF. CDR3 nucleotides: TGTGCCAGCAGCTTATGGGAAGGGGACACTGAAGCTTTCTTT. Complete variable domain (other parts from reference TRBV5-5 and TRBJ1-1): DAGVTQSPTHLIKTRGQQVTLRCSPISGHKSVSWYQQVLGQGPQFIFQYYEKEERGRGNFPDRFSARQFPNYSSELNVNALLLGDSALYLCASSLWEGDTEAFFGQGTRLTVV.

A note on this clone: The final CDR3 position lacks the conserved phenylalanine or tryptophan, pointing to a likely read error. This chain joins TRBV27 and TRBJ1-5, with D unclear. Germline CDR1 reads MNHEY; CDR2 reads SMNVEV (reference sequence). This CDR3 is 12 amino acids long. V shed 8 bases and J shed 2 bases, with 7 bases lying between them. The CDR3 sequence: CASGKGNQPQHL. Written as DNA, the CDR3 is TGTGCCAGCGGGAAGGGCAATCAGCCCCAGCATCTT.

Comment on this clone: At one end, the junction sequence differs from germline, possibly due to a read error. The chain has TRBV7-7 and TRBJ2-1; the match to TRBD2 covers 9 bases. Germline-derived CDR1 and CDR2 are SSHAT and FNYEAQ (reference sequence). CDR3 length: 16 residues. The CDR3 sequence: CASSSDSAGGHGEQFF. CDR3 coding DNA: TGTGCTAGCAGCTCCGACTCAGCGGGGGGCCACGGTGAGCAGTTCTTC.

The chain has TRBV4-1 and TRBJ1-1; D gene uncertain. The CDR3 spans 14 residues. The germline gives CDR1 MGHRA, CDR2 YSYEKL. V was clipped by 6 bases and J by 5 bases, with 16 bases between them. In DNA, the CDR3 is TGCGCCAGCAGTTTCGCTCCCGGGTGGACTGAAGCTTTCTTT. Protein product: CASSFAPGWTEAFF.

A word on this clone: The junction departs from germline at one end; a sequencing error may be responsible. This rearrangement joins TRBV19 to TRBJ2-7, with a possible D match to TRBD2 (5 bases). The CDR3 runs to 14 residues. Germline-derived CDR1 and CDR2 are LNHDA and SQIVND (reference sequence). CDR3: CASSMRTPSDEQYF. In nucleotides, the CDR3 is TGTGCCAGTAGTATGCGGACTCCCTCCGACGAGCAGTACTTC. The full variable domain, with the rest looked up from reference TRBV19 and TRBJ2-7, is DGGITQSPKYLFRKEGQNVTLSCEQNLNHDAMYWYRQDPGQGLRLIYYSQIVNDFQKGDIAEGYSVSREKKESFPLTVTSAQKNPTAFYLCASSMRTPSDEQYFGPGTRLTVT.

This chain joins TRBV30 and TRBJ2-5, with 8 bases identical to TRBD1. The end of the DNA fits TRBJ2-7 better, so the J call may be wrong. The CDR3 contains 15 residues. Germline V gives CDR1 GTSNPN, CDR2 SVGIG (reference sequence). The DNA of the CDR3 is TGTGCCTGGAGTGTTGAGGACAGGGTAGCCTACGAGCAGTACTTC. It encodes CAWSVEDRVAYEQYF.

J is TRBJ2-7 and V is TRBV27; D is perhaps TRBD2 (6 bases). The length of the CDR3 is 16 residues. Per the germline V gene, CDR1 is MNHEY and CDR2 is SMNVEV (reference sequence). The germline V and J ends were trimmed by 0 bases and 3 bases, with 15 bases remaining between them. CDR3: CASSLSGLQPVYEQYF. The CDR3 DNA follows: TGTGCCAGCAGTTTATCCGGACTACAACCAGTCTACGAGCAGTACTTC.